This TCR beta chain was identified in a study of blood T cell repertoires in COVID-19 (dated by TCRdb to 2020 to 2021). In terms of the full investigation: The collaborator samples originated in the United States, Italy and Spain and spanned the acute and convalescent phases of COVID-19. The prospective study material was composed of cDNA or gDNA derived from T cells, B-cell-depleted T cells, or PBMCs. Samples came from the ongoing ImmuneRACE study (first 160 participants) plus 1,254 subjects from 6 global collaborators. The dataset comprised deeply sampled blood TCRbeta repertoires from subjects exposed to, actively infected with, or recovered from COVID-19. The repertoires were released in a freely available public database meant as a resource for research on the immune response to SARS-CoV-2. HLA class I and class II types, where available, came from metadata supplied by the sample provider rather than from assay-based typing. The sample metadata nearly always contained a de-identified subject ID, COVID-19 status, age in years and sex. The investigation overall reported the following: The quantity of clinical and demographic metadata differed by source and by participant and was supplied without curation.

V drops 0 bases and J drops 14 bases, leaving 20 bases in between. The germline V gene specifies MNHNS as CDR1 and SASEGT as CDR2. From the cysteine up to the phenylalanine, the CDR3 has a length of 15 residues. Only CDR3 DNA is held: 45 bases, read in frame from base 1. Each collaborating institution followed its own protocols to collect whole blood in K2EDTA tubes. For TCRbeta analysis, collaborators shipped samples as frozen whole blood, isolated PBMCs, or DNA extracted from either of those sample types. TCRbeta CDR3 regions were amplified from genomic DNA using the immunoSEQ Assay, a bias-controlled multiplex PCR. The source study handled its data this way. Nucleated cell counts per sample were estimated from amplification of reference gene primers within the assay. To quantify the absolute abundance of each unique TCRbeta CDR3 rearrangement, sequence reads were collapsed and filtered. For each sample, productive Simpson clonality was calculated as the square root of Simpson's diversity index over productive rearrangements. The table comes from immuneACCESS by way of TCRdb, which keeps in-frame sequences with V and J called. Part of the clones is missing from these tables; in studies checked, under half for an unresolved V gene and the rest for unknown reasons. V, J and clone size reflect that table, while D and trimming were determined from the DNA. Across this sample there are 200,000 to 250,000 clones, with 86% seen only once. Roughly an eighth of the sample belongs to the ten largest clones.

A word on this clone: Its specific antigen is unknown. Base qualities are missing; no much larger clone stands one base away.

The receptor was derived from a man aged 80 or over with acute or convalescent COVID-19. Rearrangement joined TRBV6-1 to TRBJ1-5, with TRBD1 perhaps the D gene, on 5 matching bases. Specimen: peripheral blood. The nucleotide sequence reads as follows: TGTGCCAGCAGTGAAGCGGACAAAGCAATCAGCTGGAAGCATTTT. Translation gives CASSEADKAISWKHF.